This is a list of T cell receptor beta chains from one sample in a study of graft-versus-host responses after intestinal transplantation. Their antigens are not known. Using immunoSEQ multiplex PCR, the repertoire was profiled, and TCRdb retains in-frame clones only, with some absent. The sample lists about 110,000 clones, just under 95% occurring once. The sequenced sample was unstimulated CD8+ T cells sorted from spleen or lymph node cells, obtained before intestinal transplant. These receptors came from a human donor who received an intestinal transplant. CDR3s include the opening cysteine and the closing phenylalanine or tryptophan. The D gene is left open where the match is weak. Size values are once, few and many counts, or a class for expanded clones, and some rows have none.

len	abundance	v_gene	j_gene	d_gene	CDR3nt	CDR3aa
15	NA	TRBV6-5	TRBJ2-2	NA	TGTGCCAGCAGCGACCCGGGACAGAACACCGGGGAGCTGTTTTTT	CASSDPGQNTGELFF
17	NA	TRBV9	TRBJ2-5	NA	TGTGCCAGCAGCGCCCAAAACTTACTCCGGGGGCAAGAGACCCAGTACTTC	CASSAQNLLRGQETQYF
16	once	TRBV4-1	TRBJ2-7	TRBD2	TGCGCCAGCAGCCAAGAGGGTGGCGGGAGGGCCCACGAGCAGTACTTC	CASSQEGGGRAHEQYF
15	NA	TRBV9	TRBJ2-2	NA	TGTGCCAGCAGCGTAGCCCCAGGGGATTACGGGGAGCTGTTTTTT	CASSVAPGDYGELFF
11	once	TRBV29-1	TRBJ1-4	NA	TGCAGCGTTGAAGCGGGGGGGAAACTGTTTTTT	CSVEAGGKLFF
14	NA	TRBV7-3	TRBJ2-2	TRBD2	TGTGCCAGCAGCGTGGGACTAGCGTCCGGGGAGCTGTTTTTT	CASSVGLASGELFF
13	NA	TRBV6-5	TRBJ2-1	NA	TGTGCCAGCGGCCGGCTCGGGTACAATGAGCAGTTCTTC	CASGRLGYNEQFF
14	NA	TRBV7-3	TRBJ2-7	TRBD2	TGTGCCAGCAGCGAGAGCGGGAGCACGGGAGAGCAGTACTTC	CASSESGSTGEQYF
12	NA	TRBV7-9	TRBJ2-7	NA	TGTGCCAGCAGCGCTTCTTCCTACGAGCAGTACTTC	CASSASSYEQYF
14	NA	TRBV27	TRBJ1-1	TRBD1	TGTGCCAGCAGTCAACAGGGGCGGAGCACTGAAGCTTTCTTT	CASSQQGRSTEAFF